The clone carrying this T cell receptor beta chain has more than one count but fewer than ten. Its antigen is still unknown. The germline gene is not matched at one end of the junction; a read error may be the cause. This entry comes from a study of blood T cells in healthy people across ages. The CDR3 runs to 15 residues. Germline-derived CDR1 and CDR2 are SQVTM and ANQGSEA. Study findings and constraints: Naive T cell percentage by flow cytometry tracked strongly with beta diversity. The unsorted PBMCs prevented any conclusive comparison of naive versus antigen-experienced cells.

PCR was performed a second time for about 7 to 11 cycles using a sample-barcoded 5' primer and a J-beta primer mix. MiXCR was run by TCRdb on the 5' RACE reads, yielding one entry per CDR3 protein. The table shows 1.5 million to 2 million distinct CDR3 sequences, with 25% to 30% occurring only once. The individuals who served as donors were healthy Caucasians living in Russia, aged about 6 to 100. Approximately 9.2 milliliters was the volume of peripheral blood drawn from each donor. The material sequenced was blood. The rearrangement joins TRBV29-1 to TRBJ2-5, with D tentatively TRBD1 or TRBD2 (5 bases each). The origin of this receptor is a woman aged 30 to 39 in good health. The CDR3 region has the DNA TGCGGCGTCGACGGGACGGGGCACAACTACAATGAGCAGTACTTC. Protein: CGVDGTGHNYNEQYF.